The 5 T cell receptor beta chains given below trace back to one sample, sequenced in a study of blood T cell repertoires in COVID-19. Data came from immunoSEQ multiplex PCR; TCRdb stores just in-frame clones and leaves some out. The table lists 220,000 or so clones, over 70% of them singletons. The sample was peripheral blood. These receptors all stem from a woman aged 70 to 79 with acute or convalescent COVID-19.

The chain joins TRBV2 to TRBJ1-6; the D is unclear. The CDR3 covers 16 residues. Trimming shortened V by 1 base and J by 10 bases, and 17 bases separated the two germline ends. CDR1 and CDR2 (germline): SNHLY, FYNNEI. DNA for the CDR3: TGTGCCAGCAGTGAAGTTGGTCAGAGCGAAGGATCACCCCTCCACTTT. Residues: CASSEVGQSEGSPLHF.

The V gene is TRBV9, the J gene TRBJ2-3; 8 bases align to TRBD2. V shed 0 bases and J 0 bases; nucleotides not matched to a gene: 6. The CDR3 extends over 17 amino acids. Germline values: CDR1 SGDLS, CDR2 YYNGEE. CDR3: CASSVGKAGGSTDTQYF. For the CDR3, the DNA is TGTGCCAGCAGCGTAGGAAAGGCGGGAGGAAGCACAGATACGCAGTATTTT.

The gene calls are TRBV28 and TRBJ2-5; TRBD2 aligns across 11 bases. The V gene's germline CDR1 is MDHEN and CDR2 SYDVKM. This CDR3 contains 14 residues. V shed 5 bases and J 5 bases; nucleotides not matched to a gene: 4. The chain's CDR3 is CASSLSGRGETQYF. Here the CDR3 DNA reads TGTGCCAGCAGTCTTAGCGGGAGGGGTGAGACCCAGTACTTC.

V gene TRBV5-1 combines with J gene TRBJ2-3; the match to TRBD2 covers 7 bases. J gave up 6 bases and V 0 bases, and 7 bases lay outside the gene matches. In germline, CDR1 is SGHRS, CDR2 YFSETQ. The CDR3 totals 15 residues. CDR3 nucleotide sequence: TGCGCCAGCAGCTTGGATGGACTAGAGGGGGATACGCAGTATTTT. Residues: CASSLDGLEGDTQYF. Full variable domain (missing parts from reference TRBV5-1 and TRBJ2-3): KAGVTQTPRYLIKTRGQQVTLSCSPISGHRSVSWYQQTPGQGLQFLFEYFSETQRNKGNFPGRFSGRQFSNSRSEMNVSTLELGDSALYLCASSLDGLEGDTQYFGPGTRLTVL.

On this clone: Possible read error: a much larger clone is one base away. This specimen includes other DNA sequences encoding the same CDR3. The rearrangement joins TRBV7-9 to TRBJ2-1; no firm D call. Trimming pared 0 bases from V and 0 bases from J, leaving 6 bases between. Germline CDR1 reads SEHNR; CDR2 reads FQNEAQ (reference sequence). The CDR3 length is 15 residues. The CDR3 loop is CASSLALSSYNEQFF. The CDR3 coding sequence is TGTGCCAGCAGCTTAGCACTGAGCTCCTACAATGAGCAGTTCTTC.